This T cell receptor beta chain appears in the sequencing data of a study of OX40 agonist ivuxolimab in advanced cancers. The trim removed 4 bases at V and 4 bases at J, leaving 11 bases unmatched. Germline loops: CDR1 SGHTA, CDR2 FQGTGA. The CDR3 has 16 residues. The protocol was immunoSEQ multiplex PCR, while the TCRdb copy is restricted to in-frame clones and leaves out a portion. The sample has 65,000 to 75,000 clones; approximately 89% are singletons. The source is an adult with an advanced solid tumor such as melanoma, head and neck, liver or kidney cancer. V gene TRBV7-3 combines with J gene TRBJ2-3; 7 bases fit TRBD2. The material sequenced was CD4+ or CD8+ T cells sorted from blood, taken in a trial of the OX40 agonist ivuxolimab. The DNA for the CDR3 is TGTGCCAGCAGCTCGACCTTTAGCGGGTTGGCAGATACGCAGTATTTT. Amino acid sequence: CASSSTFSGLADTQYF. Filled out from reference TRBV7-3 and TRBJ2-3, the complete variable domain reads GAGVSQTPSNKVTEKGKYVELRCDPISGHTALYWYRQSLGQGPEFLIYFQGTGAADDSGLPNDRFFAVRPEGSVSTLKIQRTERGDSAVYLCASSSTFSGLADTQYFGPGTRLTVL.